This T cell receptor beta chain was sequenced during a study of T cell repertoires in cytomegalovirus infection. Across the whole study: Indicated by public TCR beta signatures were CMV infection and matching HLA type.

TCRdb used MiXCR to reprocess the reads, holding one entry per CDR3 protein. The data hold about 150,000 distinct CDR3 sequences, with 20% to 25% observed a single time. Turning to this clonotype: The antigen remains unidentified.

Findings and limits, study-wide: The ex vivo response was dominated by HLA-C-restricted CMV-specific TCR beta clonotypes.

CDR1 is SQVTM and CDR2 is ANQGSEA in the germline V gene. V was pared by 2 bases and J by 6 bases, with 4 bases of the junction left unmatched. CDR3 size: 14 residues. The clonotype was recovered from a human donor in good health (CMV status not recorded). Some clones in this sample may be carry-over from other donors' samples. Material for sequencing was PBMCs. The rearrangement joins TRBV29-1 to TRBJ2-1, with 10 bases aligning to TRBD2. CDR3 nucleotide sequence: TGCAGCGTTGAACGGCTAGCGGGGGCCAATGAGCAGTTCTTC. Residues: CSVERLAGANEQFF.